These 21 T cell receptor beta chains originate from one sample sequenced in a study of cytomegalovirus exposure and HLA in healthy donors. Amplification used 60 Vbeta primers and 13 Jbeta primers. Profiling relied on immunoSEQ multiplex PCR, and the TCRdb table lists in-frame clones only, not all of them. The repertoire includes 90,000 or so clones, around four fifths of them detected once, and roughly 3.4% sits in the top ten. The sample taken for sequencing was PBMCs. These receptors came from a man under 40 in good health and CMV-seropositive.

The chain recombines TRBV15 with TRBJ2-5; TRBD1 matches 7 bases. Germline V gene data show CDR1 as LNHNV and CDR2 as YYDKDF (reference sequence). Trimming took 4 bases from V and 1 from J; bases not matched to a gene: 3. The CDR3 totals 14 residues. The CDR3 nucleotides are TGTGCCACCAGCACCTGGGACAGCCAAGAGACCCAGTACTTC. It yields the protein CATSTWDSQETQYF.

The chain is built from TRBV9 and TRBJ2-7; 8 bases line up with TRBD2. CDR1 and CDR2 (germline): SGDLS, YYNGEE. The CDR3 extends over 15 amino acids. Losses at the gene ends were 0 bases for V and 2 bases for J; bases not matched to a gene: 4. CDR3 in amino acids: CASSVGLATTYEQYF. The CDR3 nucleotides read TGTGCCAGCAGCGTAGGACTAGCGACAACCTACGAGCAGTACTTC.

V usage is TRBV4-3 and J usage is TRBJ2-7; 12 bases fit TRBD2. The CDR3 is made up of 15 amino acids. From germline, CDR1 is LGHNA and CDR2 YSLEER. Trimming removed 4 bases from V and 3 bases from J; junction bases left unmatched: 4. CDR3 DNA: TGCGCCAGCAGCCTCGGACTAGCGGGACTCTACGAGCAGTACTTC. This codes for CASSLGLAGLYEQYF.

The V call is TRBV9, the J call TRBJ2-7; 7 bases match TRBD1. Germline V CDR1 and CDR2: SGDLS, YYNGEE. The CDR3 covers 14 residues. The junction had 4 bases not matched to a gene; V was cut back by 1 base and J by 3 bases. CDR3 nucleotides: TGTGCCAGCAGCGTAACAGGGGCGTACTACGAGCAGTACTTC. Its translation: CASSVTGAYYEQYF. Supplemented by reference TRBV9 and TRBJ2-7, the full variable domain reads DSGVTQTPKHLITATGQRVTLRCSPRSGDLSVYWYQQSLDQGLQFLIQYYNGEERAKGNILERFSAQQFPDLHSELNLSSLELGDSALYFCASSVTGAYYEQYFGPGTRLTVT.

This clone was detected a few times. J is TRBJ2-1 and V is TRBV9; the match to TRBD1 covers 9 bases. Germline CDR1 reads SGDLS; CDR2 reads YYNGEE. The CDR3 covers 17 residues. Unmatched junction bases numbered 7, after V lost 0 bases and J lost 3 bases. The CDR3 DNA reads as TGTGCCAGCAGCGTAGCTACTTGGGGACAGGGCTACAATGAGCAGTTCTTC. Translated: CASSVATWGQGYNEQFF. The entire variable domain, with the rest obtained from reference TRBV9 and TRBJ2-1, is as follows: DSGVTQTPKHLITATGQRVTLRCSPRSGDLSVYWYQQSLDQGLQFLIQYYNGEERAKGNILERFSAQQFPDLHSELNLSSLELGDSALYFCASSVATWGQGYNEQFFGPGTRLTVL.

The chain carries TRBV6-5 and TRBJ2-7; 7 nucleotides line up with TRBD1. V was clipped by 5 bases and J by 1 base; unmatched bases: 5. Germline lookup yields CDR1 MNHEY and CDR2 SVGAGI. This CDR3 contains 14 residues. CDR3 in amino acids: CASSLRDRSYEQYF. The DNA for the CDR3 is TGTGCCAGCAGTCTCCGGGACAGATCCTACGAGCAGTACTTC.

This clone was counted once. This chain connects TRBV6-5 to TRBJ2-7, with D maybe TRBD2 (5 bases). V was cut by 5 bases and J by 6 bases, with 17 bases left in between. This CDR3 has 14 amino acids. Germline V gene sequence: CDR1 MNHEY, CDR2 SVGAGI. CDR3: CASSLGLRVGEQYF. The CDR3 coding sequence is TGTGCCAGCAGTCTCGGACTGAGGGTCGGCGAGCAGTACTTC.

The V gene is TRBV20-1, the J gene TRBJ1-1; no reliable D call. Germline V gene sequence: CDR1 DFQATT, CDR2 SNEGSKA (reference sequence). The CDR3 is 11 amino acids. Trimming pared 2 bases from V and 3 bases from J, leaving 4 bases between. This CDR3 is CSARLYTEAFF. In nucleotides, the CDR3 is TGCAGTGCTAGACTTTACACTGAAGCTTTCTTT.

The V call is TRBV5-6, the J call TRBJ2-1, with a tentative D call TRBD2 (6 bases). CDR3 size: 16 residues. V shed 2 bases and J shed 0 bases, with 12 bases lying between them. Germline V gene data show CDR1 as SGHDT and CDR2 as YYEEEE. CDR3: CASSFSGASSYNEQFF. CDR3 in DNA: TGTGCCAGCAGCTTTAGCGGTGCAAGCTCCTACAATGAGCAGTTCTTC.

The chain recombines TRBV29-1 with TRBJ2-5; possibly TRBD2 for D (6 bases). The CDR3 length is 13 residues. Trimming pared 8 bases from V and 1 base from J, leaving 14 bases between. Per the germline V gene, CDR1 is SQVTM and CDR2 is ANQGSEA. In DNA form, the CDR3 reads TGCAGCCTCACCTCGGGAGTCCAAGAGACCCAGTACTTC. It is translated as CSLTSGVQETQYF.

The V gene is TRBV30, the J gene TRBJ2-7; D may be TRBD2 (5 bases). This CDR3 has 13 amino acids. The V gene lost 0 bases and the J gene lost 6 bases, with 12 bases spanning the gap. CDR1 is GTSNPN, CDR2 SVGIG, per germline (reference sequence). Here the CDR3 reads CAWSVGLAGEQYF. For the CDR3, the DNA is TGTGCCTGGAGTGTAGGCCTAGCAGGCGAGCAGTACTTC.

The chain links TRBV19 to TRBJ1-1; a possible D gene is TRBD1 (6 bases). Trimming left V 5 bases short and J 6 bases short, with 13 bases between. The CDR3 extends over 13 amino acids. Per germline, CDR1 LNHDA and CDR2 SQIVND (reference sequence). The CDR3 reads CASSENRVAEAFF. The CDR3 bases are TGTGCCAGTAGTGAGAACAGGGTTGCTGAAGCTTTCTTT.

The CDR3: CASSLYSSYNEQFF. CDR3 DNA sequence: TGTGCCAGCAGTTTATACTCCTCCTACAATGAGCAGTTCTTC. The chain has TRBV28 and TRBJ2-1, with D hard to call. The V gene lost 1 base and the J gene lost 0 bases, with 4 bases spanning the gap. The CDR3 is 14 amino acids. CDR1 is MDHEN and CDR2 is SYDVKM in the germline V gene.

J is TRBJ2-7 and V is TRBV6-1, with 7 bases aligning to TRBD1. Germline assignment: CDR1 MNHNS and CDR2 SASEGT. With 7 bases clipped from V and 3 bases from J, the junction kept 12 bases outside the gene matches. The CDR3 contains 15 residues. CDR3 in amino acids: CASTLDRVGDYEQYF. The CDR3 DNA sequence: TGTGCCAGCACCTTAGACAGGGTCGGGGACTACGAGCAGTACTTC.

The V call is TRBV28, the J call TRBJ2-1, with TRBD2 matching 11 bases. Germline CDR1 MDHEN, CDR2 SYDVKM. The CDR3 sequence is 16 residues long. Trimming removed 4 bases from V and 7 bases from J; junction bases left unmatched: 9. The CDR3 protein is CASSYHSGRATNEQFF. For the CDR3, the DNA is TGTGCCAGCAGTTACCATAGCGGGAGGGCCACGAATGAGCAGTTCTTC. The variable domain in full, completed from reference TRBV28 and TRBJ2-1, reads DVKVTQSSRYLVKRTGEKVFLECVQDMDHENMFWYRQDPGLGLRLIYFSYDVKMKEKGDIPEGYSVSREKKERFSLILESASTNQTSMYLCASSYHSGRATNEQFFGPGTRLTVL.

This chain uses TRBV12-5 with TRBJ1-1, with 7 nucleotides matching TRBD1. The CDR3 spans 12 residues. Germline loops: CDR1 LGHNT, CDR2 FRNRAP. The V gene end was trimmed by 6 bases and the J gene end by 6 bases; junction bases not matched to a gene: 4. The CDR3 DNA reads TGTGCTAGTGGCGCCCAGGGGGCTGAAGCTTTCTTT. It encodes CASGAQGAEAFF.

The chain couples TRBV29-1 to TRBJ2-7, with 11 bases lining up with TRBD1. CDR3 length: 13 amino acids. Losses at the gene ends were 7 bases for V and 4 bases for J; bases not matched to a gene: 6. Germline assignment: CDR1 SQVTM and CDR2 ANQGSEA. CDR3 DNA sequence: TGCAGCGCCCGGACAGGGGGCGGGTACGAGCAGTACTTC. Residues: CSARTGGGYEQYF.

This sequence joins TRBV5-5 and TRBJ2-7, with 10 bases matching TRBD1. V trimming: 0 bases; J trimming: 4 bases; junction bases outside the gene matches: 7. This CDR3 is built from 16 residues. The germline V gene encodes CDR1 SGHKS and CDR2 YYEKEE (reference sequence). The CDR3 is CASSLGFKDRGYEQYF. CDR3 DNA: TGTGCCAGCAGCTTGGGTTTTAAGGACAGGGGGTACGAGCAGTACTTC.

The table lists this clone with a few counts. The rearrangement links TRBV14 to TRBJ1-4; 7 nucleotides line up with TRBD1. This CDR3 is 14 amino acids long. Germline CDR1 and CDR2: SGHDN and FVKESK. V trimming: 0 bases; J trimming: 11 bases; junction bases outside the gene matches: 6. CDR3 coding DNA: TGTGCCAGCAGCCAAGAAGACAGGGCCGAGAAACTGTTTTTT. It yields the protein CASSQEDRAEKLFF.

V gene TRBV7-2 combines with J gene TRBJ2-1, with a possible D match to TRBD2 (6 bases). Germline V gene sequence: CDR1 SGHTA, CDR2 FQGNSA. V was clipped by 6 bases and J by 12 bases, with 21 bases between them. The CDR3 contains 14 residues. DNA of the CDR3: TGTGCCAGCAGTCGGGACTTTGTTGCGGATAGGCAGTTCTTC. Its translation: CASSRDFVADRQFF.

CDR3: CASSLGPGQASYEQYF. The CDR3 DNA sequence: TGCGCCAGCAGCTTGGGGCCCGGACAGGCCTCCTACGAGCAGTACTTC. The chain uses TRBV5-1 and TRBJ2-7; TRBD1 matches at 7 bases. Germline CDR1 reads SGHRS; CDR2 reads YFSETQ. The V segment lost 0 bases and the J segment 0 bases; nucleotides outside the gene matches: 6. The CDR3 has 16 amino acids.